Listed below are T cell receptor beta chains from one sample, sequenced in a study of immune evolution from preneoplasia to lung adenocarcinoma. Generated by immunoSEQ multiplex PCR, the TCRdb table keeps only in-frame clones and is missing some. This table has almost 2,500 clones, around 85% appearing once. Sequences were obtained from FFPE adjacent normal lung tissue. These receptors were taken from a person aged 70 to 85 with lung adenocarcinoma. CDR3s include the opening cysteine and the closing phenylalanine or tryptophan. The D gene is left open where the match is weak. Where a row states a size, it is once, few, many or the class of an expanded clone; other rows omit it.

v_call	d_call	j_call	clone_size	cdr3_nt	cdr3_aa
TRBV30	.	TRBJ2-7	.	TGTGCCTGGAATGACGGAAACTACGAGCAGTACTTC	CAWNDGNYEQYF
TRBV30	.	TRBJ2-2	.	TGTGCCTGGAGTGCGGGACTTCACACCGGGGAGCTGTTTTTT	CAWSAGLHTGELFF
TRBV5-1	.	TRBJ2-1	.	TGCGCCAGCAGCTTGCAGGGCTCCTACAATGAGCAGTTCTTC	CASSLQGSYNEQFF
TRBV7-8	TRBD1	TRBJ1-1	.	TGTGCCAGTGGACAGGAAAGAGGGACTGAAGCTTTCTTT	CASGQERGTEAFF
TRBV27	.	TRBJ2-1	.	TGTGCCAGCACCCCCCTAGGGGCGGGATACAATGAGCAGTTCTTC	CASTPLGAGYNEQFF
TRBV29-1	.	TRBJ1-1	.	TGCAGCGCCCGGTTGGGGGGCGCGGACACTGAAGCTTTCTTT	CSARLGGADTEAFF
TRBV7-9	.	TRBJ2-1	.	TGTACCAGCAGCTTAGCGGAGGGGACGTCCTACAATGAGCAGTTCTTC	CTSSLAEGTSYNEQFF
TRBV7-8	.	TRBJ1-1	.	TGTGCCAGCCCCTCCGGACACCCCCGGCCAATGAACACTGAAGCTTTCTTT	CASPSGHPRPMNTEAFF
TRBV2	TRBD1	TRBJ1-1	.	TGTGCCAGCATTTTTATGACAGGGGTGGGGAGCACTGAAGCTTTCTTT	CASIFMTGVGSTEAFF
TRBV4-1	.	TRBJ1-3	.	TGCGCCAGCAGCCAAGATTCGCAGGAGAGCTCTGGAAACACCATATATTTT	CASSQDSQESSGNTIYF
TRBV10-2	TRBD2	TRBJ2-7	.	TGCGCCAGCAGTGGGGGACTAGCGTTCTCCTACGAGCAGTACTTC	CASSGGLAFSYEQYF
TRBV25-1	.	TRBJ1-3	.	TGTGCCAGCAGTGGGGGTTACGGAAACACCATATATTTT	CASSGGYGNTIYF
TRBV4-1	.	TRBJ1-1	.	TGCGCCAGCAGCCAAGAACCTTCCGCCCTGAAAGCTTTCTTT	CASSQEPSALKAFF
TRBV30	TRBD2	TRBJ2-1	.	TGTGCCGGGACTAGCGGGAAGTCCTACAATGAGCAGTTCTTC	CAGTSGKSYNEQFF
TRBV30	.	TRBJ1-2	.	TGTGCCTGGAGTGTAAATAGTGGGGGCTCGGGGAGTGGCTACACCTTC	CAWSVNSGGSGSGYTF
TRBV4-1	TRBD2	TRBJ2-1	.	TGCGCCAGCAGCCAAGATCCGGCGGGAGCGGCTTACAATGAGCAGTTCTTC	CASSQDPAGAAYNEQFF
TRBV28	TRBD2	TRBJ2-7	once	TGTGCCAGCAGACTAGCGGGAGGGCCCCACGAGCAGTACTTC	CASRLAGGPHEQYF
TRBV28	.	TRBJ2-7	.	TGTGCCAGCAGTTCGACCGGGGGCCCCTCAGGCGGGAAGGTCTACGAGCAGTACTTC	CASSSTGGPSGGKVYEQYF
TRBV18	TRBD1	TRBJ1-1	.	TGTGCCAGCTCACTACAGGGGTTAGGTACTGAAGCTTTCTTT	CASSLQGLGTEAFF
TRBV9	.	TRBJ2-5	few	TGTGCCAGCAGCGTACAGGTGGGAGAGACCCAGTACTTC	CASSVQVGETQYF
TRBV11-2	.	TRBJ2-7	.	TGTGCCAGCAGCTTAGTGGGGTACGAGCAGTACTTC	CASSLVGYEQYF
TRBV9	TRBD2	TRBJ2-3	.	TGTGCCAGCAGCGTAGTAACTAGCGGCACAGATACGCAGTATTTT	CASSVVTSGTDTQYF
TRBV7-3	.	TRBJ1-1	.	TGTGCCAGCAGCTGGACTGTTGGGCTGAACACTGAAGCTTTCTTT	CASSWTVGLNTEAFF
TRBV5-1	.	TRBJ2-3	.	TGCGCCAGCAGCTTGGGGTGGCGGGGAGTCCGGGATACGCAGTATTTT	CASSLGWRGVRDTQYF
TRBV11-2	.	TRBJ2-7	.	TGTGCCAGCAGCTTATTGGGGGTAGAGCAGTACTTC	CASSLLGVEQYF
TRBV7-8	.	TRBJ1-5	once	TGTGCCAGCAGCCCGGATGACGGCAATCAGCCCCAGCATTTT	CASSPDDGNQPQHF
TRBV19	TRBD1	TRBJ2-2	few	TGTGCCAGTAGCTCCTTCAGGGGGACCGGGGAGCTGTTTTTT	CASSSFRGTGELFF
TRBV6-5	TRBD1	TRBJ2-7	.	TGTGCCACAAAACACGGGGGGACAGGGAACTACGAGCAGTACTTC	CATKHGGTGNYEQYF
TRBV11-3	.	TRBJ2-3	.	TGTGCCAGCAGCCTCACAGATACGCAGTATTTT	CASSLTDTQYF
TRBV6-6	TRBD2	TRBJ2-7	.	TGTGCCAGCAGTTACTCCGCGACTAGCGGGCGAGGCGAGCAGTACTTC	CASSYSATSGRGEQYF
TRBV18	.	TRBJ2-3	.	TGTGCCAGCTCACCATTACGCGAAGGAGATACGCAGTATTTT	CASSPLREGDTQYF
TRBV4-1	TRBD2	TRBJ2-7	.	TGCGCCAGCAGCCAAGATTTGCCCGGGACTAGCTCCTACGAGCAGTACTTC	CASSQDLPGTSSYEQYF
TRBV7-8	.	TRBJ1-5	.	TGTGCCAGCAGCTCATACGAGGGTAATGACAATCAGCCCCAGCATTTT	CASSSYEGNDNQPQHF
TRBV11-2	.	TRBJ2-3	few	TGTGCCAGCAGCTTAGGTAGTTCGAGCGGCACAGATACGCAGTATTTT	CASSLGSSSGTDTQYF
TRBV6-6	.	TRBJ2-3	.	TGTGCCAGCGCCTATTCCACAGATACGCAGTATTTT	CASAYSTDTQYF